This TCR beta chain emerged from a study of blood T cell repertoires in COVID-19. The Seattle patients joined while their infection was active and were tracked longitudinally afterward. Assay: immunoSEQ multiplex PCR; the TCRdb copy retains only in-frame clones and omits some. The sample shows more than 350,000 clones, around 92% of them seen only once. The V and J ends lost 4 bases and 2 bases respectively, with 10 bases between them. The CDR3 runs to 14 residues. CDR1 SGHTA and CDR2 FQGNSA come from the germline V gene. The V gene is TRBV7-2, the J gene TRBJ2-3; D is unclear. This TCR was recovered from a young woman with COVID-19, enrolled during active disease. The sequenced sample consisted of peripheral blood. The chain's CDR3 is CASSSDFFTDTQYF. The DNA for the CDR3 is TGTGCCAGCAGCTCTGACTTTTTCACAGATACGCAGTATTTT.